What follows are 2 T cell receptor beta chains derived from one specimen sequenced in a study of cytotoxic CD8 clonotypes in ibrutinib-treated CLL. The data were produced by immunoSEQ multiplex PCR, yet TCRdb's version contains in-frame clones alone and is incomplete. The sample contains roughly 15,000 clones, almost 65% of which appear only once. The material sequenced was PBMCs, taken before ibrutinib treatment. The receptor set was obtained from a human donor with chronic lymphocytic leukemia.

The chain uses TRBV5-1 and TRBJ2-1; the match to TRBD2 covers 11 bases. The CDR3 runs 20 residues. In germline, CDR1 is SGHRS, CDR2 YFSETQ. The junction had 15 bases not matched to a gene; V was cut back by 4 bases and J by 0 bases. CDR3 sequence (DNA): TGCGCCAGCAGCACACCATCCGGGACTAGCGGCCCGAGCTCCTACAATGAGCAGTTCTTC. Amino acid sequence: CASSTPSGTSGPSSYNEQFF.

The chain joins TRBV7-8 to TRBJ2-2; tentatively, D is TRBD1 or TRBD2 (5 bases each). Germline V gene data show CDR1 as SGHVS and CDR2 as FQNEAQ. The CDR3 spans 13 residues. V was shortened by 5 bases and J by 8 bases, with 12 bases between the two germline ends. DNA for the CDR3: TGTGCCAGCAGCGGGGGACCGAATGGGGAGCTGTTTTTT. The encoded protein is CASSGGPNGELFF.